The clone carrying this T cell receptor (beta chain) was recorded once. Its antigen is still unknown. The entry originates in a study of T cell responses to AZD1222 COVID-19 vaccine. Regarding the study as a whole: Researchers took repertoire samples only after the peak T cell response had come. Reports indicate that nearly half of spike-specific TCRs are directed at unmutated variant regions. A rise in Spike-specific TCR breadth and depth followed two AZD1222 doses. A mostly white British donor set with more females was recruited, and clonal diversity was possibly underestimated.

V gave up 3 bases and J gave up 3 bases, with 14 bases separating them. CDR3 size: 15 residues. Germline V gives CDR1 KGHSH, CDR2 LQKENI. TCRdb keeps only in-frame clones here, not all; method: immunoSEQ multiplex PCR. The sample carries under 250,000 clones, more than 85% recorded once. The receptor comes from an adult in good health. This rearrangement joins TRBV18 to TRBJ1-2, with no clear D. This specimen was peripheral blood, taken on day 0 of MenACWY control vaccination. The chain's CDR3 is CASSPAGAPYYGYTF. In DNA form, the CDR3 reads TGTGCCAGCTCACCCGCGGGAGCCCCTTACTATGGCTACACCTTC.